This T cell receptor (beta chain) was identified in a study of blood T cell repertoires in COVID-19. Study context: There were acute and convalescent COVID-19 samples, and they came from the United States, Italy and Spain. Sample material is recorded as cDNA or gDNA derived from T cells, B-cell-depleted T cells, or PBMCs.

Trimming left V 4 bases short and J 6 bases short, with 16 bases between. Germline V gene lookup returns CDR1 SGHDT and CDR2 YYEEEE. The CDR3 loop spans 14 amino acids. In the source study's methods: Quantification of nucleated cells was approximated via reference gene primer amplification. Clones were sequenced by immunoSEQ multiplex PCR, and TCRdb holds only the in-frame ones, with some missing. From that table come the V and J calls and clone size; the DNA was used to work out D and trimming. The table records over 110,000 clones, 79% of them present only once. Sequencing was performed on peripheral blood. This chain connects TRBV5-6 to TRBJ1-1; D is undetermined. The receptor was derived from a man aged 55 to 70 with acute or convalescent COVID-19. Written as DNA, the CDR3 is TGTGCCAGCAGCCTACGGCCCCCAAGCGCTGAAGCTTTCTTT. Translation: CASSLRPPSAEAFF.